One sample yielded the 13 T cell receptor beta chains listed below, sequenced in a study of T cells after yellow fever vaccination. TCRdb recomputed calls from the 5' RACE reads with MiXCR, one row per CDR3 protein. This sample has 200,000 to 250,000 distinct CDR3 sequences, with less than 3.5% found just once. Sample: CD4+ T cells sorted from PBMCs, taken 10 days after the yellow fever booster vaccination. Every receptor here comes from a man between 18 and 35 years old who received the YFV17D yellow fever vaccine.

The V call is TRBV7-2, the J call TRBJ2-7, with 8 nucleotides matching TRBD2. Germline trimming cut 3 bases from V and 12 bases from J; bases unmatched to any gene: 10. This CDR3 spans 13 amino acids. Germline CDR1 is SGHTA and CDR2 is FQGNSA. The CDR3 coding sequence is TGTGCCAGCAGCTTTGGACTAGCTATGGCAGGGTACTTC. Its protein is CASSFGLAMAGYF.

This rearrangement joins TRBV18 to TRBJ1-3, with no clear D. CDR1 is KGHSH and CDR2 is LQKENI in the germline V gene. The V end lost 3 bases, the J end lost 0 bases, and 9 bases lay between the germline ends. The length of the CDR3 is 15 residues. This CDR3 is CASSPASASGNTIYF. CDR3 bases: TGTGCCAGCTCACCCGCCTCCGCCTCTGGAAACACCATATATTTT. Variable domain in full (rest from reference TRBV18 and TRBJ1-3): NAGVMQNPRHLVRRRGQEARLRCSPMKGHSHVYWYRQLPEEGLKFMVYLQKENIIDESGMPKERFSAEFPKEGPSILRIQQVVRGDSAAYFCASSPASASGNTIYFGEGSWLTVV.

This clonotype has at least ten counts. V gene TRBV5-6 combines with J gene TRBJ2-7; unclear D gene. V lost 1 base and J lost 9, with 17 bases in between. The CDR3 sequence is 14 residues long. Germline V lookup: CDR1 SGHDT, CDR2 YYEEEE. CDR3 loop: CASSLRRMPRGQYF. The CDR3 nucleotides are TGTGCCAGCAGCTTGAGGCGGATGCCCCGCGGGCAGTACTTC.

This clonotype was counted ten times or more. The chain carries TRBV29-1 and TRBJ1-1; 11 bases are shared with TRBD1. Germline V gene lookup returns CDR1 SQVTM and CDR2 ANQGSEA. The V segment lost 7 bases and the J segment 0 bases; nucleotides outside the gene matches: 7. The CDR3 runs 15 residues. The CDR3, as DNA: TGCAGCGGGACAGGGGGCTGGGGTATGAACACTGAAGCTTTCTTT. Translating it yields CSGTGGWGMNTEAFF.

This clonotype was detected ten times or more. This rearrangement joins TRBV7-2 to TRBJ2-4; a possible D gene is TRBD2 (5 bases). V dropped 5 bases and J dropped 0 bases, with 8 bases sitting between them. The CDR3 contains 14 residues. Germline V CDR1 and CDR2: SGHTA, FQGNSA. For the CDR3, the DNA is TGTGCCAGCAGCGGAGGACTAGCCAAAAACATTCAGTACTTC. Translating it yields CASSGGLAKNIQYF.

Many counts were recorded for this clonotype. CDR3 residues: CASSSDDTGELFF. In nucleotides, the CDR3 is TGTGCCAGCAGCTCGGACGACACCGGGGAGCTGTTTTTT. V is TRBV7-7 and J is TRBJ2-2, with D hard to call. CDR1 and CDR2 from the germline V gene are SSHAT and FNYEAQ (reference sequence). The V end was cut by 4 bases, the J end by 3 bases, with 6 bases between. This CDR3 spans 13 amino acids.

This clonotype was counted between two and nine times. The chain is built from TRBV7-6 and TRBJ2-1; a weak D match, TRBD1 (5 bases). This CDR3 has 15 residues. Germline CDR1 SGHVS, CDR2 FNYEAQ. The germline V and J ends were trimmed by 4 bases and 3 bases, with 13 bases remaining between them. CDR3 region: CASSSTGRSYNEQFF. The CDR3 DNA reads as TGTGCCAGCAGCTCCACAGGACGGAGCTACAATGAGCAGTTCTTC.

The table lists this clonotype with many counts. This rearrangement joins TRBV9 to TRBJ1-2; TRBD1 agrees at 7 bases. CDR1 is SGDLS, CDR2 YYNGEE, per germline. The CDR3 loop spans 15 amino acids. Losses at the gene ends were 2 bases for V and 3 bases for J; bases not matched to a gene: 7. The CDR3 region is CASSVEGDSYYGYTF. CDR3 nucleotides: TGTGCCAGCAGCGTTGAGGGGGACAGTTACTATGGCTACACCTTC. The complete variable domain, with remaining parts taken from reference TRBV9 and TRBJ1-2, reads DSGVTQTPKHLITATGQRVTLRCSPRSGDLSVYWYQQSLDQGLQFLIQYYNGEERAKGNILERFSAQQFPDLHSELNLSSLELGDSALYFCASSVEGDSYYGYTFGSGTRLTVV.

This rearrangement joins TRBV7-2 to TRBJ2-2; 8 bases map to TRBD2. The CDR3 totals 17 residues. V lost 7 bases to trimming and J lost 7 bases; unmatched junction nucleotides: 17. The germline V gene encodes CDR1 SGHTA and CDR2 FQGNSA. DNA for the CDR3: TGTGCCAGCACCCCTTATCGGGGGGGGGCCTTCGACGGGGAGCTGTTTTTT. Its protein is CASTPYRGGAFDGELFF.

This clonotype was counted a few times. V is TRBV3-1 and J is TRBJ2-3; D gene ambiguous. Trimming took off 5 bases at V and 1 base at J, with 16 bases between the two ends. This CDR3 comprises 16 residues. Germline V gene lookup returns CDR1 LGHDT and CDR2 YNNKEL (reference sequence). CDR3 sequence reads: CASSLQGFAGTDTQYF. CDR3 sequence (DNA): TGTGCCAGCAGCTTACAAGGGTTCGCTGGCACAGATACGCAGTATTTT.

This chain connects TRBV5-1 to TRBJ2-1; TRBD1 agrees at 7 bases. The CDR3 spans 14 residues. J gave up 5 bases and V 4 bases, and 6 bases lay outside the gene matches. Germline V lookup: CDR1 SGHRS, CDR2 YFSETQ. The CDR3 nucleotides are TGCGCCAGCAGCGTCCACAGGGGAAACAATGAGCAGTTCTTC. As protein: CASSVHRGNNEQFF.

At least ten counts were recorded for this clonotype. The chain carries TRBV11-2 and TRBJ2-3; 15 nucleotides line up with TRBD2. The CDR3 sequence is 16 residues long. Germline loops: CDR1 SGHAT, CDR2 FQNNGV. V dropped 5 bases and J dropped 8; count of bases not matched to a gene: 8. The DNA for the CDR3 is TGTGCCAGCAGCCCAGGGACTAGCGGGGGGAAAGGTACGCAGTATTTT. This encodes CASSPGTSGGKGTQYF. Full variable domain (outside the CDR3, taken from reference TRBV11-2 and TRBJ2-3): EAGVAQSPRYKIIEKRQSVAFWCNPISGHATLYWYQQILGQGPKLLIQFQNNGVVDDSQLPKDRFSAERLKGVDSTLKIQPAKLEDSAVYLCASSPGTSGGKGTQYFGPGTRLTVL.

The rearrangement joins TRBV6-5 to TRBJ1-6; D is uncertain. Trimming took off 8 bases at V and 5 bases at J, with 10 bases between the two ends. Germline CDR1 and CDR2: MNHEY and SVGAGI. The CDR3 spans 13 residues. CDR3 region: CASQRLNNSPLHF. CDR3 DNA: TGTGCCAGCCAGAGGCTGAATAATTCACCCCTCCACTTT.